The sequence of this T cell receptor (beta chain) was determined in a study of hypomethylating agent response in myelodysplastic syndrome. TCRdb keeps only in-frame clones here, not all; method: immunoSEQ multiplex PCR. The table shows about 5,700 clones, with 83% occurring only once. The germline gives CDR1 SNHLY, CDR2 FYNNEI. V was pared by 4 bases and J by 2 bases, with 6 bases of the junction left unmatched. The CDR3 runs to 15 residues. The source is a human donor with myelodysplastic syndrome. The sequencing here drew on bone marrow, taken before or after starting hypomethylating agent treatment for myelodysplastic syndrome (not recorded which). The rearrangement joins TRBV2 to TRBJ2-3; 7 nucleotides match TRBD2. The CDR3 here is CASSVRGGLTDTQYF. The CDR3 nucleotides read TGTGCCAGCAGTGTGCGCGGGGGACTCACAGATACGCAGTATTTT.